Each of the 12 T cell receptor beta chains below was sequenced from the same sample in a study of T cell repertoires in cytomegalovirus infection. TCRdb independently ran MiXCR on the reads; one entry per CDR3 protein. The profile shows 700,000 to 850,000 distinct CDR3 sequences, about 30% of them singletons. These receptors' antigens are unknown. This specimen consisted of cultured CD8+ T cells from PBMCs, obtained from culture after CMV antigen stimulation. These receptors all stem from a human donor in good health (CMV status not recorded). Some clones in this sample may be carry-over from other donors' samples.

This sequence joins TRBV27 and TRBJ2-1; D not certain. There are 13 residues in the CDR3. Deletions cut 0 bases from V and 9 bases from J, with 9 bases between. The germline V gene encodes CDR1 MNHEY and CDR2 SMNVEV (reference sequence). CDR3 sequence: CASSLSPTVEQFF. CDR3 nucleotides: TGTGCCAGCAGTTTATCGCCAACCGTTGAGCAGTTCTTC.

This clonotype appeared a few times. The gene calls are TRBV6-5 and TRBJ2-1; a weak D match, TRBD1 (6 bases). Trimming left V 7 bases short and J 5 bases short, with 12 bases between. Looked up from germline, CDR1 is MNHEY and CDR2 is SVGAGI. The CDR3 consists of 13 residues. CDR3 protein: CASNPEGDNEQFF. The CDR3 nucleotides are TGTGCCAGCAACCCAGAGGGGGACAATGAGCAGTTCTTC.

This clonotype was counted a few times. The DNA of the CDR3 is TGCGCCAGCAGCCCTCAACTAGCGGGGGGTCGCAATGAGCAGTTCTTC. This encodes CASSPQLAGGRNEQFF. The chain employs TRBV4-1 and TRBJ2-1; 12 bases align to TRBD2. The CDR3 runs 16 residues. CDR1 MGHRA and CDR2 YSYEKL come from the germline V gene. The junction had 7 bases not matched to a gene; V was cut back by 4 bases and J by 6 bases.

This clonotype was recorded only once. This sequence joins TRBV7-9 and TRBJ2-3, with D possibly matching TRBD1 (5 bases). V shed 2 bases and J shed 6 bases, with 12 bases lying between them. Germline V gene sequence: CDR1 SEHNR, CDR2 FQNEAQ (reference sequence). The CDR3 is 14 amino acids. The CDR3 DNA sequence: TGTGCCAGCAGCTTATTCCGCAAGGGGGATACGCAGTATTTT. It yields the protein CASSLFRKGDTQYF.

The chain couples TRBV20-1 to TRBJ2-3, with D perhaps being TRBD1 or TRBD2 (5 bases each). The V gene lost 3 bases and the J gene lost 2 bases, with 15 bases spanning the gap. CDR3 length: 15 amino acids. Looked up from germline, CDR1 is DFQATT and CDR2 is SNEGSKA (reference sequence). The CDR3 DNA reads as TGCAGTGCTAGGCTGGGGGAGATATTCACAGATACGCAGTATTTT. Translation gives CSARLGEIFTDTQYF.

As regards this clonotype: The conserved closing phenylalanine or tryptophan is absent in this CDR3, likely reflecting a read error. The chain links TRBV4-1 to TRBJ2-5; D unresolved. V was pared by 1 base and J by 0 bases, with 15 bases between. This CDR3 comprises 17 residues. Germline V gene sequence: CDR1 MGHRA, CDR2 YSYEKL. The CDR3 loop reads CASSQVFATLDQETQYS. CDR3 sequence (DNA): TGCGCCAGCAGCCAAGTTTTCGCGACACTCGACCAAGAGACCCAGTACTCC.

This clonotype has a handful of counts. The chain employs TRBV5-6 and TRBJ2-7, with TRBD1 matching over 8 bases. V lost 4 bases and J lost 8; bases outside the gene matches: 20. Germline values: CDR1 SGHDT, CDR2 YYEEEE. CDR3 length equals 17 residues. The CDR3 region has the DNA TGTGCCAGCAGCCCGCGTGAGGGGACAGGCCCCTCTATTAAGCAGTACTTC. Protein: CASSPREGTGPSIKQYF.

V and J are TRBV27 and TRBJ2-7, with 7 bases that match TRBD1. This CDR3 has 13 amino acids. V shed 4 bases, J shed 5 bases, and the junction held 5 bases outside the gene matches. CDR1 is MNHEY and CDR2 is SMNVEV in the germline V gene (reference sequence). The CDR3 region has the DNA TGTGCCAGCAGTTGGGACAGCTTGGACGAGCAGTACTTC. Its translation is CASSWDSLDEQYF.

The chain couples TRBV4-1 to TRBJ2-7, with D tentatively TRBD2 (5 bases). The CDR3 contains 12 residues. Germline CDR1 and CDR2: MGHRA and YSYEKL. The V gene lost 3 bases and the J gene lost 6 bases, with 9 bases spanning the gap. The CDR3 region is CASSHEGGEQYF. Written as DNA, the CDR3 is TGCGCCAGCAGCCATGAGGGCGGCGAGCAGTACTTC.

V usage is TRBV27 and J usage is TRBJ1-1, with 7 bases that match TRBD1. The V segment lost 10 bases and the J segment 4 bases; nucleotides outside the gene matches: 6. Germline V CDR1 and CDR2: MNHEY, SMNVEV (reference sequence). This CDR3 contains 12 residues. Here the CDR3 DNA reads TGTGCCACCTCAGGGGGAGGCACTGAAGCTTTCTTT. This sequence encodes CATSGGGTEAFF.

CDR3: CAISESGIAGGQETQYF. As DNA, the CDR3 is TGTGCCATCAGTGAGTCGGGGATAGCGGGGGGCCAAGAGACCCAGTACTTC. The chain joins TRBV10-3 to TRBJ2-5; 10 positions match TRBD2. The junction had 5 bases not matched to a gene; V was cut back by 0 bases and J by 1 base. CDR1 is ENHRY, CDR2 SYGVKD, per germline. The CDR3 extends over 17 amino acids.

This clonotype was seen only a few times. The chain links TRBV19 to TRBJ2-5; tentative D call: TRBD2 (6 bases). The CDR3 is 14 residues long. Per the germline V gene, CDR1 is LNHDA and CDR2 is SQIVND (reference sequence). Trimming left V 3 bases short and J 5 bases short, with 13 bases between. The CDR3 coding sequence is TGTGCCAGTAGTATTGGCGGCGGGGTGGAGACCCAGTACTTC. This encodes CASSIGGGVETQYF.